This T cell receptor beta chain was observed in a study of T cell responses to AZD1222 COVID-19 vaccine. The germline V gene has CDR1 SEHNR and CDR2 FQNEAQ (reference sequence). The CDR3 loop spans 11 amino acids. Only one count was recorded for this clone. Antigen unknown. One end of the junction is discordant with germline, which a read error may explain. Study findings and constraints: After two AZD1222 doses, spike-specific TCR breadth and depth rose versus day 0. Among the donors, most were white British and more were female, and clonal diversity was possibly underestimated.

Assay: immunoSEQ multiplex PCR; the TCRdb copy retains only in-frame clones and omits some. The table records approximately 180,000 clones, about 90% of them present only once. The chain has TRBV7-9 and TRBJ1-4; D unclear. The source of this sequence is an adult in good health. Here the sequenced sample was peripheral blood, taken on day 0 of AZD1222 vaccination. The chain's CDR3 is CASSYDRLFHF. CDR3 DNA sequence: TGTGCCAGCAGTTATGACCGTTTATTTCATTTT.